These 30 T cell receptor beta chains originate from one sample sequenced in a study of regulatory T cells in long-lasting Graves disease. Time point of the sample: newly diagnosed GD, antithyroid drugs for less than 3 months. Generation of the TCR library employed RNA extracted from PBMCs. The authors built TCR beta libraries using iRepertoire HTBI primers and Arm-PCR of CDR3 regions. TCRdb used MiXCR to reprocess the multiplex PCR reads, holding one entry per CDR3 protein. The sample lists 510,000 or so distinct CDR3 sequences, 12% occurring once. The data were also submitted as part of a second study, on T cells in Graves' hyperthyroidism and ophthalmopathy.

Sequenced material: peripheral blood mononuclear cells (PBMCs), taken at new diagnosis, from a patient treated with antithyroid drugs. These receptor sequences come from a woman aged 25 to 39 with Graves disease.

The chain links TRBV20-1 to TRBJ2-1; perhaps TRBD1 as D (5 bases). This CDR3 contains 16 residues. Trimming took off 3 bases at V and 0 bases at J, with 15 bases between the two ends. Looked up from germline, CDR1 is DFQATT and CDR2 is SNEGSKA (reference sequence). DNA for the CDR3: TGCAGTGCTAGTCCCACAGGCGGAACCTCCTACAATGAGCAGTTCTTC. Protein sequence: CSASPTGGTSYNEQFF.

Many counts were recorded for this clonotype. The rearrangement joins TRBV20-1 to TRBJ2-1, with 7 bases identical to TRBD1. The CDR3 contains 12 residues. The germline V gene encodes CDR1 DFQATT and CDR2 SNEGSKA (reference sequence). The CDR3 loop reads CRIQGLWDEQFF. The CDR3 coding sequence is TGCAGGATACAGGGGTTGTGGGATGAGCAGTTCTTC.

In its sample, this clonotype was seen many times. The J gene is TRBJ2-1, the V gene TRBV24-1; 11 nucleotides match TRBD1. V lost 4 bases, J lost 6 bases, and 4 bases stayed unmatched. Germline loops: CDR1 KGHDR, CDR2 SFDVKD. The CDR3 runs to 15 residues. The CDR3 sequence is CATSDRDRGGNEQFF. CDR3 nucleotides: TGTGCCACCAGTGACCGGGACAGGGGGGGCAATGAGCAGTTCTTC.

The table lists this clonotype with many counts. The chain carries TRBV7-8 and TRBJ1-6, with D unclear. The CDR3 totals 15 residues. Trimming took 3 bases from V and 4 from J, leaving 10 bases between them. Germline V CDR1 and CDR2: SGHVS, FQNEAQ. The CDR3 bases are TGTGCCAGCAGCTTGGGAAAGGGATATAATTCACCCCTCCACTTT. This translates into CASSLGKGYNSPLHF.

About this clonotype itself: This clone may be a read error of a much larger clone one base away. CDR3 sequence reads: CASSFGTGGNTIYF. In nucleotides, the CDR3 is TGTGCCAGCAGTTTCGGGACAGGTGGAAACACCATATATTTT. The chain employs TRBV25-1 and TRBJ1-3, with 8 bases aligning to TRBD1. Losses at the gene ends were 5 bases for V and 3 bases for J; bases not matched to a gene: 3. Germline loops: CDR1 MGHDK, CDR2 SYGVNS. This CDR3 spans 14 amino acids. Combining the CDR3 with reference TRBV25-1 and TRBJ1-3 gives the whole variable domain EADIYQTPRYLVIGTGKKITLECSQTMGHDKMYWYQQDPGMELHLIHYSYGVNSTEKGDLSSESTVSRIRTEHFPLTLESARPSHTSQYLCASSFGTGGNTIYFGEGSWLTVV.

In this sample, this clonotype turned up many times. This rearrangement joins TRBV11-2 to TRBJ2-1; 10 bases align to TRBD2. CDR1 and CDR2 (germline): SGHAT, FQNNGV. V trimming: 4 bases; J trimming: 3 bases; junction bases outside the gene matches: 12. The CDR3 is 18 amino acids. This CDR3 is CASSSRTSGYNLYNEQFF. CDR3 DNA: TGTGCCAGCAGCTCTCGGACTAGCGGCTACAACCTCTACAATGAGCAGTTCTTC.

This clonotype was detected a few times. The chain links TRBV9 to TRBJ2-2; D unresolved. V dropped 2 bases and J dropped 7 bases, with 12 bases sitting between them. Germline CDR1 SGDLS, CDR2 YYNGEE. The CDR3 sequence is 14 residues long. The CDR3: CASSVGPSIGELFF. DNA of the CDR3: TGTGCCAGCAGCGTTGGGCCGTCGATCGGGGAGCTGTTTTTT. Using reference TRBV9 and TRBJ2-2 for the parts outside the CDR3, the full variable domain is DSGVTQTPKHLITATGQRVTLRCSPRSGDLSVYWYQQSLDQGLQFLIQYYNGEERAKGNILERFSAQQFPDLHSELNLSSLELGDSALYFCASSVGPSIGELFFGEGSRLTVL.

This clonotype appeared many times. The chain combines TRBV6-2 or TRBV6-3 with TRBJ2-3; the D gene is possibly TRBD1 (5 bases). This CDR3 is built from 16 residues. Between the trimmed V and J ends, which lost 2 bases and 1 base, there was a span of 13 bases. Germline V gives CDR1 MNHEY, CDR2 SVGEGT. CDR3 in DNA: TGTGCCAGCAGTTACGCGGCCCCCAGGGGCACAGATACGCAGTATTTT. Amino acid sequence: CASSYAAPRGTDTQYF.

Ten or more counts support this clonotype. V and J are TRBV30 and TRBJ1-4; no clear D gene. This CDR3 is built from 12 residues. CDR1 and CDR2 (germline): GTSNPN, SVGIG (reference sequence). V was cut by 2 bases and J by 10 bases, with 11 bases left in between. The CDR3, as DNA: TGTGCCTGGAGTCCCGGACGGGGAAAACTGTTTTTT. Translation: CAWSPGRGKLFF. Full variable domain (remainder filled in from reference TRBV30 and TRBJ1-4): SQTIHQWPATLVQPVGSPLSLECTVEGTSNPNLYWYRQAAGRGLQLLFYSVGIGQISSEVPQNLSASRPQDRQFILSSKKLLLSDSGFYLCAWSPGRGKLFFGSGTQLSVL.

This clonotype appeared many times. The chain links TRBV12-3 or TRBV12-4 to TRBJ2-2; TRBD1 matches at 10 bases. This CDR3 contains 14 residues. The ends lost 6 bases at V and 4 bases at J; junction bases unmatched: 2. The CDR3 is CASRGTGVTGELFF. The CDR3 bases are TGTGCCAGCAGGGGGACAGGGGTCACCGGGGAGCTGTTTTTT.

The chain is built from TRBV29-1 and TRBJ1-3; no clear D. Trimming pared 1 base from V and 3 bases from J, leaving 7 bases between. Germline V gene sequence: CDR1 SQVTM, CDR2 ANQGSEA. The CDR3 covers 13 residues. The CDR3 is CSVEARFGNTIYF. The CDR3 coding sequence is TGCAGCGTTGAAGCGCGTTTTGGAAACACCATATATTTT. The full variable domain, rest sourced from reference TRBV29-1 and TRBJ1-3, is SAVISQKPSRDICQRGTSLTIQCQVDSQVTMMFWYRQQPGQSLTLIATANQGSEATYESGFVIDKFPISRPNLTFSTLTVSNMSPEDSSIYLCSVEARFGNTIYFGEGSWLTVV.

This clonotype has ten or more counts. J is TRBJ2-3 and V is TRBV30; D ambiguous. The CDR3 totals 15 residues. CDR1 and CDR2 (germline): GTSNPN, SVGIG (reference sequence). The germline V and J ends were trimmed by 1 base and 2 bases, with 13 bases remaining between them. CDR3 loop: CAWSGTLLVTDTQYF. In DNA form, the CDR3 reads TGTGCCTGGAGTGGGACCTTGCTGGTCACAGATACGCAGTATTTT.

In this sample, this clonotype turned up many times. This rearrangement joins TRBV4-1 to TRBJ2-1; no clear D. The germline gives CDR1 MGHRA, CDR2 YSYEKL. This CDR3 has 13 amino acids. V lost 5 bases to trimming and J lost 3 bases, with 8 bases between them. CDR3 DNA: TGCGCCAGCAGCGGCGATTTCTACAATGAGCAGTTCTTC. Protein product: CASSGDFYNEQFF.

Ten or more counts support this clonotype. The rearrangement joins TRBV3-1 to TRBJ1-2; D is undetermined. Germline-derived CDR1 and CDR2 are LGHDT and YNNKEL (reference sequence). The CDR3 is 17 amino acids. With 0 bases removed from V and 0 bases from J, the gap between germline ends came to 14 bases. The CDR3 DNA sequence: TGTGCCAGCAGCCAAGATTTTTTATACGGAGCTAACTATGGCTACACCTTC. Encoded protein: CASSQDFLYGANYGYTF.

V is TRBV7-2 and J is TRBJ1-2; 9 nucleotides line up with TRBD1. This CDR3 has 15 residues. From germline, CDR1 is SGHTA and CDR2 FQGNSA. V trimming: 0 bases; J trimming: 7 bases; junction bases outside the gene matches: 6. CDR3 loop: CASSLATGGLSGYTF. CDR3 DNA: TGTGCCAGCAGCTTAGCGACAGGGGGTTTGAGTGGCTACACCTTC.

The J gene is TRBJ1-2, the V gene TRBV4-1, with a weak D call TRBD1 (5 bases). CDR1 is MGHRA, CDR2 YSYEKL, per germline. The CDR3 totals 16 residues. With 1 base removed from V and 2 bases from J, the gap between germline ends came to 14 bases. The CDR3 sequence is CASSQVAGGVNYGYTF. CDR3 sequence (DNA): TGCGCCAGCAGCCAAGTCGCCGGGGGAGTAAACTATGGCTACACCTTC.

Many counts were recorded for this clonotype. J is TRBJ2-4 and V is TRBV11-1, with D possibly matching TRBD2 (5 bases). The CDR3 length is 15 residues. Germline-derived CDR1 and CDR2 are SGHAT and FQDESV (reference sequence). Trimming took 2 bases from V and 3 from J, leaving 11 bases between them. DNA of the CDR3: TGTGCCAGCAGCTTACAGCATGGAGGCAAAAACATTCAGTACTTC. Its translation is CASSLQHGGKNIQYF.

On this clonotype: Given a far larger clone just one base away, this is likely a sequencing read error. The genes are TRBV12-3 or TRBV12-4 and TRBJ1-4, with 10 bases aligning to TRBD1. The CDR3 sequence is 15 residues long. CDR3 loop: CASGRDRGSNEELFF. The DNA of the CDR3 is TGTGCCAGCGGGCGGGACAGGGGAAGCAATGAAGAACTGTTTTTT.

The chain joins TRBV20-1 to TRBJ1-1, with 7 bases identical to TRBD1. The CDR3 contains 13 residues. Germline V gene sequence: CDR1 DFQATT, CDR2 SNEGSKA (reference sequence). V lost 2 bases to trimming and J lost 7 bases; unmatched junction nucleotides: 7. The CDR3 loop is CSARLPGQNEAFF. CDR3 nucleotides: TGCAGTGCTAGATTACCGGGACAGAATGAAGCTTTCTTT.

This clonotype was seen at least ten times. The J gene is TRBJ1-1, the V gene TRBV28; 7 bases fit TRBD1. Trimming removed 10 bases from V and 4 bases from J; junction bases left unmatched: 12. CDR3 length equals 14 residues. Germline V gives CDR1 MDHEN, CDR2 SYDVKM. The CDR3 sequence is CATLPGQRGTEAFF. The CDR3 nucleotides are TGTGCCACCCTGCCGGGACAGCGGGGCACTGAAGCTTTCTTT.

The chain joins TRBV19 to TRBJ2-3, with D maybe TRBD2 (6 bases). V was cut by 5 bases and J by 1 base, with 19 bases left in between. The CDR3 contains 17 residues. CDR1 is LNHDA and CDR2 is SQIVND in the germline V gene (reference sequence). CDR3 amino acids: CASSWGIRPGGTDTQYF. The DNA for the CDR3 is TGTGCCAGTAGTTGGGGGATCCGACCGGGAGGCACAGATACGCAGTATTTT.

The chain recombines TRBV19 with TRBJ2-7, with TRBD2 as a possible D gene (6 bases). Germline lookup yields CDR1 LNHDA and CDR2 SQIVND (reference sequence). V shed 0 bases and J shed 4 bases, with 10 bases lying between them. The CDR3 has 14 amino acids. The CDR3 nucleotides are TGTGCCAGTAGTATAGATAGCGGTCGTTACGAGCAGTACTTC. Encoded protein: CASSIDSGRYEQYF.

As for this clonotype: This sequence is one base from a far larger clone and is likely a read error. The chain recombines TRBV7-2 with TRBJ1-2, with D perhaps matching TRBD1 (6 bases). This CDR3 spans 17 amino acids. The ends were cut back, 1 base at V and 3 bases at J, with 18 bases in the middle. Germline values: CDR1 SGHTA, CDR2 FQGNSA. CDR3 loop: CASSLVGASTLDYGYTF. The CDR3 DNA reads as TGTGCCAGCAGCTTAGTGGGGGCGTCTACACTTGACTATGGCTACACCTTC.

At least ten counts were recorded for this clonotype. The chain uses TRBV19 and TRBJ1-1; TRBD1 agrees at 10 bases. Germline V gene sequence: CDR1 LNHDA, CDR2 SQIVND (reference sequence). Trimming removed 3 bases from V and 0 bases from J; junction bases left unmatched: 10. This CDR3 region has 18 residues. CDR3 sequence reads: CASSMGRDRGQMNTEAFF. The DNA for the CDR3 is TGTGCCAGTAGTATGGGCAGGGACAGGGGCCAGATGAACACTGAAGCTTTCTTT.

This clonotype was counted at least ten times. The chain employs TRBV27 and TRBJ2-3, with 9 nucleotides matching TRBD2. Germline V gene sequence: CDR1 MNHEY, CDR2 SMNVEV (reference sequence). The V segment lost 6 bases and the J segment 2 bases; nucleotides outside the gene matches: 6. This CDR3 has 15 amino acids. The CDR3 bases are TGTGCCAGCAGCATACTAGCGGGCCTCACAGATACGCAGTATTTT. This sequence encodes CASSILAGLTDTQYF.

The chain recombines TRBV19 with TRBJ1-1; 7 bases map to TRBD1. In germline, CDR1 is LNHDA, CDR2 SQIVND (reference sequence). Unmatched junction bases numbered 6, after V lost 4 bases and J lost 1 base. The CDR3 contains 15 residues. The CDR3 here is CASSNPGGPNTEAFF. In DNA, the CDR3 is TGTGCCAGTAGTAATCCAGGGGGGCCGAACACTGAAGCTTTCTTT.

This clonotype was recorded at least ten times. The chain employs TRBV2 and TRBJ2-7; no clear D. CDR1 SNHLY and CDR2 FYNNEI come from the germline V gene. V lost 7 bases, J lost 5 bases, and 9 bases lay in between. The CDR3 totals 11 residues. The CDR3: CASTEPNEQYF. CDR3 DNA sequence: TGTGCCAGCACCGAACCCAACGAGCAGTACTTC.

In its sample, this clonotype was seen a few times. DNA of the CDR3: TGTGCCAGCAGCCAGGACCTCTCTGGGGCCAACGTCCTGACTTTC. Residues: CASSQDLSGANVLTF. The chain uses TRBV4-2 and TRBJ2-6; D unclear. The CDR3 runs 15 residues. CDR1 and CDR2 (germline): LGHNA, YNFKEQ. V lost 3 bases to trimming and J lost 0 bases, with 6 bases between them.

This clonotype has at least ten counts. The chain links TRBV20-1 to TRBJ1-5; D ambiguous. From germline, CDR1 is DFQATT and CDR2 SNEGSKA (reference sequence). The CDR3 extends over 14 amino acids. V lost 5 bases and J lost 4, with 15 bases in between. The CDR3 nucleotides read TGCAGTGCTCTAGAGTTGAGTCGGAATCAGCCCCAGCATTTT. It specifies CSALELSRNQPQHF.

A few counts support this clonotype. The J gene is TRBJ2-3, the V gene TRBV6-5; 8 nucleotides match TRBD2. Germline CDR1 MNHEY, CDR2 SVGAGI. CDR3 length: 15 residues. The J segment lost 4 bases and the V segment lost 1 base, leaving 4 bases of the junction unmatched. CDR3 in DNA: TGTGCCAGCAGTTACTGGCGGGAGGCCGCAGATACGCAGTATTTT. Translated: CASSYWREAADTQYF.